Shown below are 25 T cell receptor beta chains from a single sample sequenced in a study of a mutant IDH1 vaccine in newly diagnosed glioma. Antigens for these TCRs are unknown. The table came from immunoSEQ multiplex PCR; TCRdb's copy has only in-frame clones and leaves some out. This table holds about 42,000 clones, roughly 85% found once. The sample's time point: week 5, during vaccination. Doses of 300 ug of mutant IDH1 20-mer peptide were given with topical imiquimod. The sequencing here drew on PBMCs, taken from a glioma patient whose treatment included an IDH1 peptide vaccine. The receptors stem from a man in his forties or fifties with glioma.

CDR3 DNA sequence: TGTGCCAGCAGTGAATCCAGCGGGAGGAGGGACAATGAGCAGTTCTTC. It encodes CASSESSGRRDNEQFF. The rearrangement links TRBV25-1 to TRBJ2-1; 9 bases are a match to TRBD2. V trimming: 1 base; J trimming: 5 bases; junction bases outside the gene matches: 6. This CDR3 is 16 amino acids long. Germline loops: CDR1 MGHDK, CDR2 SYGVNS. Based on the CDR3 plus reference TRBV25-1 and TRBJ2-1, the full variable domain is EADIYQTPRYLVIGTGKKITLECSQTMGHDKMYWYQQDPGMELHLIHYSYGVNSTEKGDLSSESTVSRIRTEHFPLTLESARPSHTSQYLCASSESSGRRDNEQFFGPGTRLTVL.

This clone was observed a handful of times. The V gene is TRBV27, the J gene TRBJ2-7; unclear D gene. Germline V gene lookup returns CDR1 MNHEY and CDR2 SMNVEV (reference sequence). The CDR3 covers 15 residues. Trimming left V 9 bases short and J 4 bases short, with 22 bases between. CDR3 loop: CASYLYRPLNYEQYF. CDR3 sequence (DNA): TGTGCCAGTTACCTCTACCGCCCGCTCAATTACGAGCAGTACTTC.

The gene calls are TRBV18 and TRBJ1-1; unclear D gene. The CDR3 runs to 13 residues. Germline V gene sequence: CDR1 KGHSH, CDR2 LQKENI. V was clipped by 2 bases and J by 1 base, with 5 bases between them. CDR3 loop: CASSPGENTEAFF. The DNA for the CDR3 is TGTGCCAGCTCACCAGGGGAGAACACTGAAGCTTTCTTT.

The CDR3 spells CASSIQGLSSYEQYF. Here the CDR3 DNA reads TGTGCCAGTAGTATACAGGGCCTATCTTCCTACGAGCAGTACTTC. The gene calls are TRBV19 and TRBJ2-7; tentative D call: TRBD1 (5 bases). Germline V lookup: CDR1 LNHDA, CDR2 SQIVND (reference sequence). Trimming removed 2 bases at V and 1 base at J, with 12 bases between. The length of the CDR3 is 15 residues.

The V gene is TRBV5-1, the J gene TRBJ2-1; 12 bases agree with TRBD2. CDR3 size: 18 residues. The V and J ends lost 0 bases and 2 bases, in that order; junction bases with no gene match: 6. Per the germline V gene, CDR1 is SGHRS and CDR2 is YFSETQ. CDR3 sequence (DNA): TGCGCCAGCAGCTTGGCGACTAGCGGGAGAATACCCTACAATGAGCAGTTCTTC. Encoded protein: CASSLATSGRIPYNEQFF.

The chain combines TRBV9 with TRBJ2-1; no clear D gene. The CDR3 totals 15 residues. Germline V CDR1 and CDR2: SGDLS, YYNGEE. Trimming left V 4 bases short and J 5 bases short, with 16 bases between. In DNA, the CDR3 is TGTGCCAGCAGCACTCGACATGTCGCCGACAATGAGCAGTTCTTC. Encoded protein: CASSTRHVADNEQFF. Using reference TRBV9 and TRBJ2-1 for the parts outside the CDR3, the full variable domain is DSGVTQTPKHLITATGQRVTLRCSPRSGDLSVYWYQQSLDQGLQFLIQYYNGEERAKGNILERFSAQQFPDLHSELNLSSLELGDSALYFCASSTRHVADNEQFFGPGTRLTVL.

Details on this clone: Distinct nucleotide sequences in the sample also encode this CDR3. The rearrangement joins TRBV13 to TRBJ1-2; tentative D call: TRBD1 (6 bases). CDR1 is PRHDT, CDR2 FYEKMQ, per germline (reference sequence). The CDR3 loop spans 15 amino acids. Deletions cut 5 bases from V and 1 base from J, with 14 bases between. In DNA form, the CDR3 reads TGTGCCAGCAGCCCCCGGACAGACCTTAACTATGGCTACACCTTC. Translated, it gives CASSPRTDLNYGYTF.

The genes are TRBV5-4 and TRBJ2-5; D could derive from TRBD1 or TRBD2 (5 bases each). The CDR3 runs to 15 residues. Germline V gene data show CDR1 as SGHNT and CDR2 as YYREEE (reference sequence). With 4 bases removed from V and 5 bases from J, the gap between germline ends came to 18 bases. CDR3 sequence (DNA): TGTGCCAGCAGCCTGCCTGGGGGTTATGGGGAGACCCAGTACTTC. It codes for CASSLPGGYGETQYF.

The V and J genes are TRBV7-8 and TRBJ1-4, with unresolved D. There are 14 residues in the CDR3. Trimming stripped 3 bases from V and 5 bases from J, with 10 bases between. Per the germline V gene, CDR1 is SGHVS and CDR2 is FQNEAQ. CDR3 loop: CASSLGRQNEKLFF. The CDR3 region has the DNA TGTGCCAGCAGCTTGGGCAGACAAAATGAAAAACTGTTTTTT. The full variable domain, rest sourced from reference TRBV7-8 and TRBJ1-4, is GAGVSQSPRYKVAKRGQDVALRCDPISGHVSLFWYQQALGQGPEFLTYFQNEAQLDKSGLPSDRFFAERPEGSVSTLKIQRTQQEDSAVYLCASSLGRQNEKLFFGSGTQLSVL.

The gene calls are TRBV9 and TRBJ2-7; 8 nucleotides match TRBD1. Germline V gene lookup returns CDR1 SGDLS and CDR2 YYNGEE. The CDR3 has 15 amino acids. The V gene end was trimmed by 4 bases and the J gene end by 7 bases; junction bases not matched to a gene: 13. The CDR3: CASSPTGDRGSEQYF. In nucleotides, the CDR3 is TGTGCCAGCAGCCCCACCGGCGACAGGGGATCAGAGCAGTACTTC.

The sample holds one count of this clone. The chain couples TRBV5-6 to TRBJ1-1; the D is unclear. The CDR3 consists of 14 residues. V was cut by 2 bases and J by 0 bases, with 8 bases left in between. Germline CDR1 SGHDT, CDR2 YYEEEE. The CDR3 nucleotides read TGTGCCAGCAGCTTCGGCGCTATGAACACTGAAGCTTTCTTT. Translating gives CASSFGAMNTEAFF.

The chain couples TRBV5-6 to TRBJ2-7, with a tentative D call TRBD1 (5 bases). This CDR3 spans 15 amino acids. The ends were cut back, 3 bases at V and 3 bases at J, with 16 bases in the middle. Germline CDR1 reads SGHDT; CDR2 reads YYEEEE. Written as DNA, the CDR3 is TGTGCCAGCAGCTCCCAGGGCAGGGCAAGCTACGAGCAGTACTTC. Translated: CASSSQGRASYEQYF.

This chain connects TRBV14 to TRBJ2-2; unclear D gene. CDR3 length: 14 residues. Germline values: CDR1 SGHDN, CDR2 FVKESK. V lost 6 bases to trimming and J lost 1 base, with 9 bases between them. The CDR3 loop reads CASRRALNTGELFF. The CDR3 DNA is TGTGCCAGCAGACGGGCCCTGAACACCGGGGAGCTGTTTTTT.

In its sample, this clone was seen once. The DNA is left out, because the CDR3 cannot be placed on it with certainty; the CDR3 is given as TCRdb lists it. The chain is built from TRBV5-6 and TRBJ2-6. Germline assignment: CDR1 SGHDT and CDR2 YYEEEE. The CDR3 extends over 15 residues, inclusive of both ends. The chain's CDR3 is CASSTSTRGANVLTF.

This clone was counted only a few times. This sequence joins TRBV2 and TRBJ2-1; TRBD1 or TRBD2 may be the D gene (5 bases each). The V gene's germline CDR1 is SNHLY and CDR2 FYNNEI. This CDR3 is built from 15 residues. The ends were cut back, 3 bases at V and 5 bases at J, with 14 bases in the middle. This CDR3 reads CASSDSPGTDNEQFF. In DNA, the CDR3 is TGTGCCAGCAGTGATTCCCCTGGGACGGACAATGAGCAGTTCTTC.

The chain recombines TRBV29-1 with TRBJ1-1, with 9 bases fitting TRBD1. CDR3 length: 14 amino acids. CDR1 and CDR2 from the germline V gene are SQVTM and ANQGSEA. With 6 bases clipped from V and 12 bases from J, the junction kept 17 bases outside the gene matches. The CDR3, as DNA: TGCAGCGTCCGAGGTCAGACAGGGGGGAGTCTAACTTTCTTT. Amino acid sequence: CSVRGQTGGSLTFF.

This chain joins TRBV5-4 and TRBJ2-1; D call uncertain. With 2 bases removed from V and 1 base from J, the gap between germline ends came to 10 bases. Germline values: CDR1 SGHNT, CDR2 YYREEE (reference sequence). The CDR3 has 15 amino acids. The CDR3 coding sequence is TGTGCCAGCAGCTTTTCAGCGAATTCCTACAATGAGCAGTTCTTC. Translation gives CASSFSANSYNEQFF. Combining the CDR3 with reference TRBV5-4 and TRBJ2-1 gives the whole variable domain ETGVTQSPTHLIKTRGQQVTLRCSSQSGHNTVSWYQQALGQGPQFIFQYYREEENGRGNFPPRFSGLQFPNYSSELNVNALELDDSALYLCASSFSANSYNEQFFGPGTRLTVL.

V usage is TRBV25-1 and J usage is TRBJ2-4, with TRBD1 identical over 8 bases. The germline V gene has CDR1 MGHDK and CDR2 SYGVNS. Unmatched junction bases numbered 7, after V lost 8 bases and J lost 7 bases. The CDR3 totals 13 residues. CDR3 amino acids: CASAEQGVNIQYF. CDR3 coding DNA: TGTGCCAGCGCAGAACAGGGGGTGAACATTCAGTACTTC.

A note on this clone: The DNA is left out, because the CDR3 cannot be placed on it with certainty; the CDR3 is given as TCRdb lists it. This chain joins TRBV6-1 and TRBJ2-7; the D call of TRBD1 is as the table states it, not checked on the DNA. The length of the CDR3 is 12 amino acids, counting both ends. Germline V gene sequence: CDR1 MNHNS, CDR2 SASEGT. The CDR3 is CASSEWAGGANF.

This clone was seen a single time. The chain combines TRBV5-1 with TRBJ1-1; D is ambiguous. Per the germline V gene, CDR1 is SGHRS and CDR2 is YFSETQ. Deletions cut 4 bases from V and 1 base from J, with 11 bases between. This CDR3 contains 14 residues. The DNA for the CDR3 is TGCGCCAGCAGCCTGACCTGGGGGAACACTGAAGCTTTCTTT. Translating gives CASSLTWGNTEAFF.

This chain uses TRBV9 with TRBJ2-1; D gene ambiguous. From germline, CDR1 is SGDLS and CDR2 YYNGEE. The CDR3 spans 14 residues. The V and J ends lost 0 bases and 7 bases respectively, with 11 bases between them. The CDR3 DNA sequence: TGTGCCAGCAGCGTAGCCTCGAACGGGAATGAGCAGTTCTTC. This sequence encodes CASSVASNGNEQFF.

V is TRBV18 and J is TRBJ1-5, with D uncertain. Germline V lookup: CDR1 KGHSH, CDR2 LQKENI. V was cut by 0 bases and J by 5 bases, with 2 bases left in between. CDR3 length: 12 amino acids. The CDR3 nucleotides are TGTGCCAGCTCACCACCCGATCAGCCCCAGCATTTT. This encodes CASSPPDQPQHF. Complete variable domain (other parts from reference TRBV18 and TRBJ1-5): NAGVMQNPRHLVRRRGQEARLRCSPMKGHSHVYWYRQLPEEGLKFMVYLQKENIIDESGMPKERFSAEFPKEGPSILRIQQVVRGDSAAYFCASSPPDQPQHFGDGTRLSIL.

The chain combines TRBV15 with TRBJ1-1; D might be TRBD1 (5 bases). The CDR3 covers 15 residues. Per the germline V gene, CDR1 is LNHNV and CDR2 is YYDKDF (reference sequence). V was clipped by 3 bases and J by 1 base, with 12 bases between them. The CDR3 sequence is CATSSPGAANTEAFF. CDR3 sequence (DNA): TGTGCCACCAGCAGTCCCGGGGCGGCGAACACTGAAGCTTTCTTT.

This clone appeared once. CDR3 protein: CASGLWGLVTGELFF. As DNA, the CDR3 is TGTGCCAGCGGTCTCTGGGGGCTAGTCACCGGGGAGCTGTTTTTT. This chain links TRBV7-2 with TRBJ2-2, with a possible D match to TRBD1 (6 bases). Trimming removed 8 bases from V and 4 bases from J, with 17 bases in between. Germline values: CDR1 SGHTA, CDR2 FQGNSA. CDR3 length: 15 amino acids.

The gene calls are TRBV9 and TRBJ2-7; TRBD2 is a possible D gene (6 bases). The CDR3 consists of 16 residues. CDR1 is SGDLS, CDR2 YYNGEE, per germline. Trimming took 4 bases from V and 7 from J, leaving 24 bases between them. CDR3 region: CASSPYSGSPPWEQYF. The CDR3 DNA reads TGTGCCAGCAGCCCCTATAGCGGATCCCCTCCTTGGGAGCAGTACTTC.